This T cell receptor (beta chain) was documented in a study of cytomegalovirus exposure and HLA in healthy donors. Primers included in the PCR were 60 Vbeta and 13 Jbeta primers. The assay was immunoSEQ multiplex PCR, and TCRdb's table has in-frame clones only and misses some. The table records 90,000 to 100,000 clones, approximately 78% of them present only once. This clone was detected only once. This CDR3 has 15 residues. V shed 7 bases, J shed 2 bases, and the junction held 6 bases outside the gene matches. CDR1 is LNHDA, CDR2 SQIVND, per germline (reference sequence). The chain carries TRBV19 and TRBJ1-5, with 9 nucleotides matching TRBD1. The sequencing input was PBMCs. The TCR was taken from a man aged 40-49 years in good health and CMV-seronegative. This CDR3 reads CASTGQGVGNQPQHF. DNA for the CDR3: TGTGCCAGTACGGGACAGGGAGTGGGCAATCAGCCCCAGCATTTT. Together with reference TRBV19 and TRBJ1-5, the CDR3 gives the full variable domain: DGGITQSPKYLFRKEGQNVTLSCEQNLNHDAMYWYRQDPGQGLRLIYYSQIVNDFQKGDIAEGYSVSREKKESFPLTVTSAQKNPTAFYLCASTGQGVGNQPQHFGDGTRLSIL.